These T cell receptor beta chains were read from a single sample in a study of PD-1 blockade in classical Hodgkin lymphoma. Repertoires were generated with immunoSEQ multiplex PCR, while TCRdb's copy carries only in-frame clones and drops some. This sample yields nearly 60,000 clones, of which approximately 89% are seen a single time; over 9.5% belongs to the top ten. Material: peripheral blood mononuclear cells (PBMCs), obtained before the second cycle of nivolumab. These receptors were collected from a human donor with classical Hodgkin lymphoma. CDR3s include the opening cysteine and the closing phenylalanine or tryptophan. Each record gives: V gene, J gene, CDR3 protein.

v_gene: TRBV6-5
j_gene: TRBJ1-1
CDR3aa: CASSPRTGNTEAFF

v_gene: TRBV4-3
j_gene: TRBJ1-2
CDR3aa: CASSPHSQGGVGGYTF

v_gene: TRBV6-5
j_gene: TRBJ2-5
CDR3aa: CASSYFPEGETQYF

v_gene: TRBV5-1
j_gene: TRBJ2-5
CDR3aa: CASNQETQYF

v_gene: TRBV7-3
j_gene: TRBJ2-1
CDR3aa: CASSLTLGQNNEQFF

v_gene: TRBV5-6
j_gene: TRBJ2-3
CDR3aa: CATKYGNRSRGTQYF

v_gene: TRBV5-1
j_gene: TRBJ2-7
CDR3aa: CASSSLNLRQGVYEQYF

v_gene: TRBV19
j_gene: TRBJ2-3
CDR3aa: CASTSPQRKDTQYF

v_gene: TRBV2
j_gene: TRBJ2-3
CDR3aa: CASSPGGSTDTQYF

v_gene: TRBV27
j_gene: TRBJ2-3
CDR3aa: CASSSPGGRKDTQYF

v_gene: TRBV11-1
j_gene: TRBJ1-1
CDR3aa: CASSLWGSDTEAFF

v_gene: TRBV7-9
j_gene: TRBJ2-3
CDR3aa: CASSYGQATDTQYF

v_gene: TRBV7-8
j_gene: TRBJ2-2
CDR3aa: CASSYRGGELFF

v_gene: TRBV4-3
j_gene: TRBJ1-5
CDR3aa: CASSQSTGVGQPQHF

v_gene: TRBV5-4
j_gene: TRBJ2-3
CDR3aa: CASSFWQRTDTQYF

v_gene: TRBV6-5
j_gene: TRBJ2-7
CDR3aa: CASSYLGPTYEQYF

v_gene: TRBV2
j_gene: TRBJ1-2
CDR3aa: CASTEGQGLGYGYTF

v_gene: TRBV27
j_gene: TRBJ2-1
CDR3aa: CASKVAGVYNEQFF

v_gene: TRBV15
j_gene: TRBJ1-5
CDR3aa: CATSRETGGAQPQHF

v_gene: TRBV25-1
j_gene: TRBJ1-6
CDR3aa: CASSDPIQGLGSPLHF

v_gene: TRBV5-8
j_gene: TRBJ1-1
CDR3aa: CASSSGQGGKAFF

v_gene: TRBV7-2
j_gene: TRBJ2-3
CDR3aa: CASSPQGSTDTQYF

v_gene: TRBV29-1
j_gene: TRBJ2-3
CDR3aa: CSVVVTSGRTDTQYF

v_gene: TRBV5-1
j_gene: TRBJ2-1
CDR3aa: CASSLAPAGDNEQFF

v_gene: TRBV27
j_gene: TRBJ2-3
CDR3aa: CASSGIPSTDTQYF

v_gene: TRBV10-3
j_gene: TRBJ2-5
CDR3aa: CAISGGETQYF

v_gene: TRBV10-3
j_gene: TRBJ2-2
CDR3aa: CAISPLGSNTGELFF

v_gene: TRBV7-7
j_gene: TRBJ2-1
CDR3aa: CASSLGVTNEQFF

v_gene: TRBV10-3
j_gene: TRBJ2-2
CDR3aa: CAISEGPANTGELFF

v_gene: TRBV5-8
j_gene: TRBJ2-5
CDR3aa: CASSLEGQTQYF

v_gene: TRBV5-1
j_gene: TRBJ2-5
CDR3aa: CASTTGQGETQYF

v_gene: TRBV4-2
j_gene: TRBJ2-5
CDR3aa: CASLQGAGETQYF

v_gene: TRBV6-5
j_gene: TRBJ1-2
CDR3aa: CASSDQGYGYTF

v_gene: TRBV11-1
j_gene: TRBJ2-5
CDR3aa: CASSRPYQETQYF

v_gene: TRBV5-1
j_gene: TRBJ1-1
CDR3aa: CASSFRTGFLNTEAFF

v_gene: TRBV28
j_gene: TRBJ1-1
CDR3aa: CASSTATYTEAFF

v_gene: TRBV27
j_gene: TRBJ1-1
CDR3aa: CASTAQPAAEAFF

v_gene: TRBV18
j_gene: TRBJ1-1
CDR3aa: CASSRSRDSEAFF

v_gene: TRBV9
j_gene: TRBJ2-1
CDR3aa: CASSVVLAGINEQFF

v_gene: TRBV7-7
j_gene: TRBJ2-5
CDR3aa: CASSPEPMRTQYF

v_gene: TRBV10-3
j_gene: TRBJ2-6
CDR3aa: CAISERIQGTAGANVLTF

v_gene: TRBV5-8
j_gene: TRBJ2-1
CDR3aa: CASSFGGFNEQFF

v_gene: TRBV28
j_gene: TRBJ1-3
CDR3aa: CASSSTKKHREGYGGTIYF

v_gene: TRBV6-4
j_gene: TRBJ1-4
CDR3aa: CASSDSIASGANEKLFF

v_gene: TRBV5-6
j_gene: TRBJ2-7
CDR3aa: CASSFYTSYEQYF

v_gene: TRBV5-1
j_gene: TRBJ2-7
CDR3aa: CASSLGAGTSEGSYEQYF

v_gene: TRBV18
j_gene: TRBJ2-3
CDR3aa: CASSPPEAGFSTDTQYF

v_gene: TRBV30
j_gene: TRBJ2-5
CDR3aa: CAWSTEQETQYF

v_gene: TRBV19
j_gene: TRBJ2-7
CDR3aa: CASSKGQARYEQYF

v_gene: TRBV2
j_gene: TRBJ2-3
CDR3aa: CASNAGIGADTQYF

v_gene: TRBV4-1
j_gene: TRBJ2-1
CDR3aa: CASSQAFPNEQFF

v_gene: TRBV7-8
j_gene: TRBJ2-3
CDR3aa: CASERVVRASGRIGTSTDTQYF

v_gene: TRBV16
j_gene: TRBJ1-5
CDR3aa: CASSQSGRGGQPQHF

v_gene: TRBV5-1
j_gene: TRBJ2-5
CDR3aa: CASSLAWDRATQETQYF

v_gene: TRBV6-4
j_gene: TRBJ2-7
CDR3aa: CASMRCGAAHEQYF

v_gene: TRBV28
j_gene: TRBJ1-5
CDR3aa: CASSPGVSNQPQHF

v_gene: TRBV19
j_gene: TRBJ2-1
CDR3aa: CASSTGTENNEQFF

v_gene: TRBV6-1
j_gene: TRBJ1-2
CDR3aa: CASIAVYGYTF

v_gene: TRBV7-2
j_gene: TRBJ2-1
CDR3aa: CASSFPGNEQFF